The clone carrying this T cell receptor beta chain was observed a handful of times. Profiled with immunoSEQ multiplex PCR; TCRdb holds only in-frame clones, not every one. Here the sample spans some 60,000 clones, roughly 90% being singletons. The CDR3 consists of 15 residues. Germline lookup yields CDR1 MNHEY and CDR2 SMNVEV (reference sequence). The ends were cut back, 5 bases at V and 4 bases at J, with 16 bases in the middle. This sample was taken from a study of T cell changes during pregnancy in multiple sclerosis. V and J are TRBV27 and TRBJ2-3, with D possibly matching TRBD2 (5 bases). This specimen consisted of peripheral blood, obtained before pregnancy. The receptor was isolated from a female donor with multiple sclerosis, enrolled in a pregnancy study. CDR3 sequence reads: CASSDPWAGADTQYF. In nucleotides, the CDR3 is TGTGCCAGCAGTGACCCTTGGGCCGGGGCAGATACGCAGTATTTT.